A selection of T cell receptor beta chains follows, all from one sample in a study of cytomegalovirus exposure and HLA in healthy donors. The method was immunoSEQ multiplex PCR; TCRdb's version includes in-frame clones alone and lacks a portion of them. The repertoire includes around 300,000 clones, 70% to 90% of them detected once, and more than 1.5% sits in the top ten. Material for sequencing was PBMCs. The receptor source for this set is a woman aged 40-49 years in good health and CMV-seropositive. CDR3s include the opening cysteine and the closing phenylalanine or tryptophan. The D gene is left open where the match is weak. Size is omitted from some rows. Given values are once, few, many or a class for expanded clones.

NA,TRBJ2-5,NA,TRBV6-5,CASSFGGIQETQYF,TGTGCCAGCAGTTTTGGGGGGATCCAAGAGACCCAGTACTTC
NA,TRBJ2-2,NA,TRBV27,CASSPAERNTGELFF,TGTGCCAGCTCACCAGCGGAGAGGAACACCGGGGAGCTGTTTTTT
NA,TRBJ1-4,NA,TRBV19,CASSATRATNEKLFF,TGTGCCAGTAGTGCCACGAGGGCAACTAATGAAAAACTGTTTTTT
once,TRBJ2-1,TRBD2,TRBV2,CASSVRASGHNEQFF,TGTGCCAGCAGTGTTAGGGCTAGCGGACACAATGAGCAGTTCTTC
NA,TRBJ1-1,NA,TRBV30,CAWNRRVGTEAFF,TGTGCCTGGAATAGGAGGGTTGGGACTGAAGCTTTCTTT
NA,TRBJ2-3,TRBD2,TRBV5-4,CASSLQSGSADTQYF,TGTGCCAGCAGCTTACAGAGCGGGAGCGCAGATACGCAGTATTTT
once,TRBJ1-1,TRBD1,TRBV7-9,CASSLRGQGSVTEAFF,TGTGCCAGCAGCTTAAGGGGACAGGGGTCGGTCACTGAAGCTTTCTTT
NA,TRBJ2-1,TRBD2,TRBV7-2,CASSRGLGLDSNEQFF,TGTGCCAGCAGCCGCGGTTTGGGACTAGATTCCAATGAGCAGTTCTTC
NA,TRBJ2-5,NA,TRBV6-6,CASSYAGEETQYF,TGTGCCAGCAGTTACGCAGGGGAAGAGACCCAGTACTTC
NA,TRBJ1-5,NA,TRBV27,CASSWGVEQPQHF,TGTGCCAGCAGTTGGGGAGTCGAGCAGCCCCAGCATTTT
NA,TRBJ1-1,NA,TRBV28,CASGQTTEAFF,TGTGCCAGCGGCCAGACTACTGAAGCTTTCTTT
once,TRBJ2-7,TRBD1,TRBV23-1,CASSKGTGSSYEQYF,TGCGCCAGCAGTAAAGGGACAGGGAGCTCCTACGAGCAGTACTTC
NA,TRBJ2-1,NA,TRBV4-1,CASSPVAAGVSYNEQFF,TGCGCCAGCAGCCCCGTAGCAGCGGGCGTCTCCTACAATGAGCAGTTCTTC
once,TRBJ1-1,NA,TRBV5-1,CASSLAGGLGSTEAFF,TGCGCCAGCAGCTTGGCCGGGGGGCTCGGGAGCACTGAAGCTTTCTTT
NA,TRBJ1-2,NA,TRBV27,CASSLSLDSMYGYTF,TGTGCCAGCAGTTTATCCCTGGACAGTATGTATGGCTACACCTTC
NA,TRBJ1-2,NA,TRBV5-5,CASSLLLGETDGYTF,TGTGCCAGCAGCTTGTTACTCGGCGAGACTGATGGCTACACCTTC
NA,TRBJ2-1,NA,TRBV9,CASSVDERGNEQFF,TGTGCCAGCAGCGTAGATGAGAGAGGGAATGAGCAGTTCTTC
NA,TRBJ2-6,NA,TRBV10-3,CAISGGQGLANVLTF,TGTGCCATCAGTGGAGGGCAGGGGTTAGCCAACGTCCTGACTTTC
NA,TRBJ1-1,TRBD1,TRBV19,CASSETGLNTEAFF,TGTGCCAGTAGTGAGACAGGGCTGAACACTGAAGCTTTCTTT
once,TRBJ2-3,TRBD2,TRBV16,CASSNGGARTDTQYF,TGTGCCAGCAGCAACGGGGGGGCTCGCACAGATACGCAGTATTTT
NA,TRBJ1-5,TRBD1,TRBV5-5,CASSFGTGDQPQHF,TGTGCCAGCAGCTTCGGGACAGGGGATCAGCCCCAGCATTTT
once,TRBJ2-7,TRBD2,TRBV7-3,CASSLGRGRLDEQYF,TGTGCCAGCAGCTTAGGGCGCGGGAGGCTCGACGAGCAGTACTTC
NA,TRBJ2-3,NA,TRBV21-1,CASSKNRRDADTQYF,TGTGCCAGCAGCAAAAACAGGCGGGACGCAGATACGCAGTATTTT
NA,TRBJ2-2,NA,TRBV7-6,CASSLGPGELFF,TGTGCCAGCAGCTTAGGGCCCGGGGAGCTGTTTTTT
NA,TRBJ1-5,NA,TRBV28,CAGSLFGGGQPQHF,TGTGCCGGCAGTTTATTCGGCGGGGGGCAGCCCCAGCATTTT
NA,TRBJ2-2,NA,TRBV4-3,CASRGDTDTGELFF,TGCGCCAGCAGAGGGGACACCGACACCGGGGAGCTGTTTTTT
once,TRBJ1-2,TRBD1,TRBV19,CASRKDRNNHGYTF,TGTGCCAGTAGAAAGGACAGGAACAACCATGGCTACACCTTC
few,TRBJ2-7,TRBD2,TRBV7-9,CASSHGRVLSEQYF,TGTGCCAGCAGCCACGGGAGGGTACTAAGCGAGCAGTACTTC
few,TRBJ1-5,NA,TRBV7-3,CARGSTQPQHF,TGTGCCCGGGGATCTACGCAGCCCCAGCATTTT
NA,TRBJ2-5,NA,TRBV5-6,CASSRRGYQETQYF,TGTGCCAGCAGCCGCCGGGGGTACCAAGAGACCCAGTACTTC
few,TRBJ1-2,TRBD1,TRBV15,CATSRDSDRGYGYTF,TGTGCCACCAGCCGAGACTCGGACAGGGGCTATGGCTACACCTTC
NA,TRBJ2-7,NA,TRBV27,CASSERDPDFYEQYF,TGTGCCAGCAGTGAGCGCGACCCGGACTTCTACGAGCAGTACTTC
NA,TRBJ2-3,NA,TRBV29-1,CSVEHQVKQYF,TGCAGCGTTGAGCACCAGGTCAAGCAGTATTTT
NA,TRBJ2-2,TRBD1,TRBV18,CASSPSTGIIGELFF,TGTGCCAGCTCACCATCGACAGGGATAATCGGGGAGCTGTTTTTT
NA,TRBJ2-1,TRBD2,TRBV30,CASSLTSGYNEQFF,TGTGCCTCTTCCCTGACTAGCGGGTACAATGAGCAGTTCTTC
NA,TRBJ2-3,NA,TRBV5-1,CASSLSGASTDTQYF,TGCGCCAGCAGCTTGTCAGGGGCTAGCACAGATACGCAGTATTTT
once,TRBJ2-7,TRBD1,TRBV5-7,CASSASGTEAYEQYF,TGTGCCAGCAGCGCATCCGGGACAGAGGCCTACGAGCAGTACTTC
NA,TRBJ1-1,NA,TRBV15,CATSRALDSREAFF,TGTGCCACCAGCAGGGCTCTGGACAGCCGTGAAGCTTTCTTT
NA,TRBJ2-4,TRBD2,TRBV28,CASSVAAGTLAKNIQYF,TGTGCCAGCAGTGTTGCAGCGGGGACTTTAGCCAAAAACATTCAGTACTTC
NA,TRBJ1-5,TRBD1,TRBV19,CASSHRDRGNQPQHF,TGTGCCAGTAGTCACCGGGACAGGGGAAATCAGCCCCAGCATTTT
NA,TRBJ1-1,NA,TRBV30,CAWSVRGANTEAFF,TGTGCCTGGAGTGTACGGGGGGCGAACACTGAAGCTTTCTTT
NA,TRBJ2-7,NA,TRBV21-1,CASSKRGEYYEQYF,TGTGCCAGCAGCAAGCGGGGGGAATACTACGAGCAGTACTTC
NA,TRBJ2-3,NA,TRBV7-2,CASSSYSTSTDTQYF,TGTGCCAGCAGCTCCTACAGTACTAGCACAGATACGCAGTATTTT
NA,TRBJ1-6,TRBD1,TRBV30,CAWSTGDNSPLHF,TGTGCCTGGAGTACAGGGGATAATTCACCCCTCCACTTT